Listed below are T cell receptor beta chains from one sample, sequenced in a study of T cells in Graves' hyperthyroidism and ophthalmopathy. TCRdb recomputed calls from the multiplex PCR reads with MiXCR, one row per CDR3 protein. The sample shows hundreds of thousands of distinct CDR3 sequences, over 15% of them seen only once. Sequencing used blood. These receptors all come from a woman aged 18 to 35 with Graves' hyperthyroidism. CDR3s include the opening cysteine and the closing phenylalanine or tryptophan. D genes are given only for firm matches. The size of a clone is reported for some rows only, either as once, few or many, or as a class for expanded clones.

TRBV18	13	-	many	TRBJ2-3	CASSQAWADTQYF	TGTGCCAGCTCCCAAGCTTGGGCAGATACGCAGTATTTT
TRBV5-1	16	TRBD1	few	TRBJ1-3	CASSVGTGPSGNTIYF	TGCGCCAGCAGCGTGGGGACAGGGCCCTCTGGAAACACCATATATTTT
TRBV12-3/TRBV12-4	15	-	few	TRBJ1-6	CACTPSQGYNSPLHF	TGTGCCTGCACCCCCTCACAGGGCTATAATTCACCCCTCCACTTT
TRBV20-1	15	TRBD2	many	TRBJ2-7	CSARGPGGRAHEQYF	TGCAGTGCTAGAGGCCCGGGCGGGAGGGCCCACGAGCAGTACTTC
TRBV6-1	15	-	many	TRBJ2-3	CASSEEDGSTDTQYF	TGTGCCAGCAGTGAAGAAGACGGTAGCACAGATACGCAGTATTTT
TRBV11-2	14	-	many	TRBJ1-5	CASSLGSGNQPQHF	TGTGCCAGCAGCTTAGGGTCAGGTAATCAGCCCCAGCATTTT
TRBV19	13	-	-	TRBJ2-3	CASKVPGTDTQYF	TGTGCCAGTAAGGTCCCAGGGACAGATACGCAGTATTTT
TRBV12-3/TRBV12-4	14	TRBD1	many	TRBJ2-5	CASSWTGAEETQYF	TGTGCCAGCAGTTGGACAGGGGCGGAGGAGACCCAGTACTTC
TRBV6-1	15	TRBD1	-	TRBJ2-2	CASSLGTGVPGELFF	TGTGCCAGCAGCCTCGGGACAGGGGTTCCCGGGGAGCTGTTTTTT
TRBV27	16	TRBD1	many	TRBJ2-1	CASSFIAGGSYNEQFF	TGTGCCAGCAGTTTTATCGCAGGGGGCTCCTACAATGAGCAGTTCTTC
TRBV20-1	14	-	-	TRBJ2-7	CSARPSTGKDEQYF	TGCAGTGCTAGGCCCTCTACAGGAAAGGACGAGCAGTACTTC
TRBV20-1	13	-	many	TRBJ1-1	CSARGASDTEAFF	TGCAGTGCTAGAGGCGCCAGCGACACTGAAGCTTTCTTT
TRBV20-1	14	TRBD2	few	TRBJ2-3	CSGAGGRVADTQYF	TGCAGTGGAGCCGGCGGGAGAGTCGCAGATACGCAGTATTTT
TRBV28	14	-	many	TRBJ2-7	CASTPGSRPYEQYF	TGTGCCAGCACCCCCGGGTCCCGGCCTTACGAGCAGTACTTC
TRBV30	14	-	-	TRBJ2-2	CAFKWGLNTGELFF	TGTGCCTTTAAATGGGGACTGAACACCGGGGAGCTGTTTTTT
TRBV7-6	15	-	-	TRBJ1-3	CASSPRRVGGNTIYF	TGTGCCAGCAGCCCTCGCAGGGTTGGTGGAAACACCATATATTTT
TRBV10-3	13	TRBD2	-	TRBJ2-5	CATIAGVGETQYF	TGTGCCACTATAGCGGGAGTGGGAGAGACCCAGTACTTC
TRBV5-1	14	-	many	TRBJ2-7	CASSLAVSYYEQYF	TGCGCCAGCAGCTTGGCGGTCAGCTACTACGAGCAGTACTTC
TRBV28	14	-	few	TRBJ2-6	CASSFDSGANVLTF	TGTGCCAGCAGTTTCGACTCTGGGGCCAACGTCCTGACTTTC
TRBV19	14	TRBD2	few	TRBJ2-7	CASSIERGPYEQYF	TGTGCCAGTAGTATCGAGCGGGGCCCCTACGAGCAGTACTTC
TRBV19	13	TRBD1	-	TRBJ1-5	CASSRQGAQPQHF	TGTGCCAGTAGTAGACAGGGAGCTCAGCCCCAGCATTTT
TRBV7-9	17	TRBD2	many	TRBJ2-3	CASRPRGGRARTDTQYF	TGTGCCAGCAGGCCGAGGGGCGGGAGGGCCCGGACAGATACGCAGTATTTT
TRBV20-1	14	TRBD1	many	TRBJ1-5	CSACKDRVYQPQHF	TGCAGTGCCTGCAAAGACAGGGTCTATCAGCCCCAGCATTTT
TRBV4-3	13	-	few	TRBJ2-7	CASSPTEGYEQYF	TGCGCCAGCAGCCCCACGGAGGGCTACGAGCAGTACTTC
TRBV4-1	16	TRBD2	-	TRBJ2-7	CASSQDPSGSVYEQYF	TGCGCCAGCAGCCAAGATCCTAGCGGGAGTGTTTACGAGCAGTACTTC
TRBV6-2/TRBV6-3	15	-	-	TRBJ2-5	CASSSLARAGETQYF	TGTGCCAGCAGTTCCCTGGCGAGGGCGGGTGAGACCCAGTACTTC
TRBV12-3/TRBV12-4	11	-	many	TRBJ2-7	CASRPGGEQYF	TGTGCCAGCAGGCCCGGGGGCGAGCAGTACTTC
TRBV20-1	11	-	-	TRBJ1-2	CSGVANYGYTF	TGCAGCGGAGTGGCTAACTATGGCTACACCTTC
TRBV7-2	15	-	-	TRBJ1-6	CASSFNRDYNSPLHF	TGTGCCAGCAGCTTCAACAGGGACTATAATTCACCCCTCCACTTT
TRBV18	18	TRBD1	few	TRBJ1-1	CASSPRGAGGVMNTEAFF	TGTGCCAGCTCACCACGGGGGGCAGGGGGTGTTATGAACACTGAAGCTTTCTTT
TRBV7-6	16	-	many	TRBJ1-1	CASSPLVEGWDTEAFF	TGTGCCAGCAGCCCCCTGGTAGAGGGTTGGGACACTGAAGCTTTCTTT
TRBV3-1	13	-	many	TRBJ1-1	CASSQNRRAEAFF	TGTGCCAGCAGCCAAAATCGTAGAGCTGAAGCTTTCTTT
TRBV7-8	15	-	many	TRBJ2-1	CASSPPRQIYNEQFF	TGTGCCAGCAGCCCACCAAGGCAGATATACAATGAGCAGTTCTTC
TRBV13	16	TRBD2	-	TRBJ2-1	CASSLRLAGLYNEQFF	TGTGCCAGCAGCTTAAGACTAGCGGGTTTATACAATGAGCAGTTCTTC
TRBV2	13	-	many	TRBJ2-5	CASSGSDQETQYF	TGTGCCAGCAGTGGTTCGGACCAAGAGACCCAGTACTTC
TRBV7-2	13	-	few	TRBJ1-1	CASSLSGNTEASF	TGTGCCAGCAGCTTATCGGGAAACACTGAAGCTTCCTTT
TRBV20-1	17	-	many	TRBJ2-1	CSARRPGGPPFYNEQFF	TGCAGTGCTAGAAGACCGGGCGGGCCCCCCTTTTACAATGAGCAGTTCTTC
TRBV24-1	18	TRBD1	many	TRBJ2-2	CATSDLTPGQANTGELFF	TGTGCCACCAGTGATTTGACACCGGGACAGGCTAACACCGGGGAGCTGTTTTTT
TRBV29-1	13	-	many	TRBJ2-3	CSVGLTTADTQYF	TGCAGCGTTGGACTGACGACGGCAGATACGCAGTATTTT
TRBV18	15	-	-	TRBJ1-2	CASSSRPDANYGYTF	TGTGCCAGCTCATCTAGACCGGACGCTAACTATGGCTACACCTTC
TRBV6-1	16	-	few	TRBJ1-5	CASSDGLRVGNQPQHF	TGTGCCAGCAGTGACGGACTCCGAGTAGGCAATCAGCCCCAGCATTTT
TRBV5-1	12	-	-	TRBJ2-5	CASSLMQETQYF	TGCGCCAGCAGCTTGATGCAAGAGACCCAGTACTTC